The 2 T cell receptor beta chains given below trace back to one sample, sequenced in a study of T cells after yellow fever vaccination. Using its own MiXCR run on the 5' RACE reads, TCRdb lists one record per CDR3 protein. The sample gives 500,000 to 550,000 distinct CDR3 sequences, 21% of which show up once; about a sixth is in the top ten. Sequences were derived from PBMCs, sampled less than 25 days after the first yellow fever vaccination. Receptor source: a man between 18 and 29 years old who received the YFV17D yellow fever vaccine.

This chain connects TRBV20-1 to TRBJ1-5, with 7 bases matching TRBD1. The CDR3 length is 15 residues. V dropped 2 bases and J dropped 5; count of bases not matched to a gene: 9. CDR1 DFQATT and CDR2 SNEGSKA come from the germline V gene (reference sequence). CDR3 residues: CSARSTGASDQPQHF. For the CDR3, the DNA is TGCAGTGCTAGATCAACAGGGGCCTCGGATCAGCCCCAGCATTTT.

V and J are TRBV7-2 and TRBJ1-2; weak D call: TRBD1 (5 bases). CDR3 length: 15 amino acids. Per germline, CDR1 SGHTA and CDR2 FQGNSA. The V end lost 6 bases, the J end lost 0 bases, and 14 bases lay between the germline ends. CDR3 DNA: TGTGCCAGCAGTTTATCAGGGCAGGCTAACTATGGCTACACCTTC. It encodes CASSLSGQANYGYTF.